This is a list of T cell receptor beta chains from one sample in a study of T cell repertoires in cytomegalovirus infection. TCRdb ran MiXCR on the reads and lists one entry per CDR3 protein. Found here are 150,000 or so distinct CDR3 sequences, around 20% of them singletons; the top ten hold approximately 11%. The source material was PBMCs. These receptors were collected from a human donor in good health (CMV status not recorded). Some clones in this sample may be carry-over from other donors' samples. The CDR3 runs from the conserved cysteine through the conserved F or W. A D gene is named only where the DNA matches it firmly. Size is stated for part of the rows, as once, few or many counts, or as a class when the clone is expanded.

v_call	clone_size	j_call	d_call	cdr3_length	cdr3_aa	cdr3_nt
TRBV7-2	few	TRBJ1-6	-	15	CASSLGQAHISPLHF	TGTGCCAGCAGCTTAGGACAGGCCCATATTTCACCCCTCCACTTT
TRBV7-8	many	TRBJ2-1	TRBD1	14	CASSPDRGNVEQFF	TGTGCCAGCAGCCCGGACAGGGGGAATGTTGAGCAGTTCTTC
TRBV28	-	TRBJ2-3	-	14	CASKGRGLTDTQYF	TGTGCCAGCAAAGGCAGGGGCTTGACAGATACGCAGTATTTT
TRBV5-4	few	TRBJ2-3	-	15	CASSPPGQSTDTQYF	TGTGCCAGCAGCCCACCGGGACAAAGCACAGATACGCAGTATTTT
TRBV20-1	-	TRBJ2-2	-	9	CSATGELFF	TGCAGTGCTACCGGGGAGCTGTTTTTT
TRBV7-4	few	TRBJ2-7	TRBD1	15	CASSLRGQGAKEQYF	TGTGCCAGCAGCTTAAGGGGACAGGGGGCGAAGGAGCAGTACTTC
TRBV11-3	-	TRBJ2-5	TRBD1	13	CASSQTGGETQYF	TGTGCCAGCAGCCAGACAGGGGGCGAGACCCAGTACTTC
TRBV7-2	many	TRBJ1-2	TRBD1	13	CASSEDRVRGYTF	TGTGCCAGCAGCGAGGACAGGGTACGTGGCTACACCTTC
TRBV30	-	TRBJ2-5	TRBD2	13	CAWSVSGSQTQYF	TGTGCCTGGAGTGTTAGCGGGAGTCAGACCCAGTACTTC
TRBV4-1	few	TRBJ1-4	-	17	CASSPITSPATNEKLFF	TGCGCCAGCAGCCCAATAACCTCCCCTGCAACTAATGAAAAACTGTTTTTT
TRBV6-2/TRBV6-3	-	TRBJ1-5	-	13	CASTPWDNQPQHF	TGTGCCAGCACTCCCTGGGACAATCAGCCCCAGCATTTT
TRBV7-6	many	TRBJ2-1	TRBD2	15	CASSSTGTSGNEQFF	TGTGCCAGCAGCAGCACCGGGACTAGCGGAAATGAGCAGTTCTTC
TRBV3-1	-	TRBJ2-2	TRBD1	16	CASAQGARRYTGELFF	TGTGCCAGCGCGCAGGGGGCCCGACGATACACCGGGGAGCTGTTTTTT
TRBV7-4	-	TRBJ2-2	-	14	CASSSSLNTGELFF	TGTGCCAGCAGCTCGTCCCTTAACACCGGGGAGCTGTTTTTT
TRBV7-2	many	TRBJ2-7	TRBD1	15	CASSPFATGDYEQYF	TGTGCCAGCAGTCCCTTCGCAACAGGGGACTACGAGCAGTACTTC
TRBV28	-	TRBJ2-1	-	15	CASSLYAGISNEQFF	TGTGCCAGCAGTTTATACGCCGGGATCTCCAATGAGCAGTTCTTC
TRBV2	once	TRBJ2-7	-	14	CASSGRQGLYEQYF	TGTGCCAGCAGTGGCCGACAGGGACTCTACGAGCAGTACTTC
TRBV6-1	few	TRBJ1-5	-	13	CASSEISLEPQHF	TGTGCCAGCAGTGAAATCTCTTTGGAGCCCCAGCATTTT
TRBV5-1	-	TRBJ2-7	TRBD1	15	CASSVSQGSSYEQYF	TGCGCCAGCAGCGTATCACAGGGGAGCTCCTACGAGCAGTACTTC
TRBV19	many	TRBJ2-7	-	15	CASSPQGPSGYEQYF	TGTGCCAGTAGCCCACAGGGACCCTCCGGCTACGAGCAGTACTTC
TRBV28	few	TRBJ1-1	-	14	CASSFAGKDTEAFF	TGTGCCAGCAGTTTCGCAGGGAAGGACACTGAAGCTTTCTTT
TRBV7-9	-	TRBJ1-6	-	16	CASSSRNGQRNSPLHF	TGTGCCAGCAGCTCAAGAAACGGGCAACGTAATTCACCCCTCCACTTT
TRBV6-5	-	TRBJ2-1	-	17	CASSYSITDYRYNEQFF	TGTGCCAGCAGTTACTCGATAACGGACTATCGCTACAATGAGCAGTTCTTC
TRBV29-1	few	TRBJ1-5	-	12	CSVGRENQPQHF	TGCAGCGTTGGTAGAGAGAATCAGCCCCAGCATTTT
TRBV7-2	many	TRBJ2-1	-	12	CASSLGWNEQFF	TGTGCCAGCAGTTTAGGTTGGAATGAGCAGTTCTTC
TRBV6-2/TRBV6-3	few	TRBJ1-1	-	14	CASSPPDPDTEAFF	TGTGCCAGCAGTCCGCCGGACCCAGACACTGAAGCTTTCTTT
TRBV28	-	TRBJ2-5	TRBD2	15	CASSFLGTTQETQYF	TGTGCCAGCAGTTTTCTGGGGACTACACAAGAGACCCAGTACTTC
TRBV5-6	-	TRBJ2-3	-	15	CASSHGATRTDTQYF	TGTGCCAGCAGCCACGGGGCTACCCGCACAGATACGCAGTATTTT
TRBV12-3/TRBV12-4	many	TRBJ1-5	-	14	CASSYRTLNQPQHF	TGTGCCAGCAGTTACAGAACACTCAATCAGCCCCAGCATTTT